This is a list of T cell receptor beta chains from one sample in a study of blood T cell repertoires in COVID-19. Generated by immunoSEQ multiplex PCR, the TCRdb table keeps only in-frame clones and is missing some. Of 200,000 to 250,000 clones in the sample, 85% to 90% were seen once. Material: peripheral blood. The source is a woman in her 50s with acute or convalescent COVID-19. The CDR3 runs from the conserved cysteine through the conserved F or W. The order of the fields is clone size, D gene, J gene, V gene, CDR3 DNA, CDR3 protein. The D gene is left open where the match is weak. Clone size appears in some rows only: once, few, many, or a class for an expanded clone.

NA,NA,TRBJ2-2,TRBV7-2,TGTGCCAGCACCCTGTCCGGTCGTGAGCTGTTTTTT,CASTLSGRELFF
NA,TRBD2,TRBJ2-3,TRBV4-1,TGCGCCAGCAGCCCTTGGACTAGCGGGGGGGGTGGCGATACGCAGTATTTT,CASSPWTSGGGGDTQYF
NA,TRBD1,TRBJ1-2,TRBV9,TGTGCCAGCAGCCCCGACAGGGAGTATGGCTACACCTTC,CASSPDREYGYTF
NA,NA,TRBJ2-1,TRBV11-3,TGTGCCAGCAGCTTCTCCCCGGGAGCGGCGGATGAGCAGTTCTTC,CASSFSPGAADEQFF
NA,NA,TRBJ1-6,TRBV7-8,TGTGCCAGCAGCTTAGAGGCGGATTCACCCCTCCACTTT,CASSLEADSPLHF
NA,NA,TRBJ2-5,TRBV12-3/TRBV12-4,TGTGCCAGCAAAGGTGAGGGACAAGAGACCCAGTACTTC,CASKGEGQETQYF
NA,NA,TRBJ1-4,TRBV7-9,TGTGCCAGCAGCGAACCCAACGGGACTCCTGAAAAACTGTTTTTT,CASSEPNGTPEKLFF
NA,TRBD2,TRBJ2-1,TRBV2,TGTGCCAGCAGTGTACTAGCGTCCGGAGGTGAGCAGTTCTTC,CASSVLASGGEQFF
NA,NA,TRBJ1-1,TRBV9,TGTGCCAGCAGCGTGGGGCAGATTTCGAACACTGAAGCTTTCTTT,CASSVGQISNTEAFF
NA,TRBD1,TRBJ1-6,TRBV10-2,TGCGCCAGCAGGCCGGCAGGGGGCCATTCACCCCTCCACTTT,CASRPAGGHSPLHF
NA,TRBD1,TRBJ1-1,TRBV9,TGTGCCAGCAGCATGGGGGCTTCGACAGGGCGACACACTGAAGCTTTCTTT,CASSMGASTGRHTEAFF
NA,TRBD1,TRBJ2-2,TRBV3-1/TRBV3-2,TGTGCCAGCAGCTCATGGGGACAGTTCACCGGGGAGCTGTTTTTT,CASSSWGQFTGELFF
NA,TRBD1,TRBJ1-5,TRBV10-2,TGCGCCAGCAGTGATTTTGGGACAGGGGGGGTTCAGCCCCAGCATTTT,CASSDFGTGGVQPQHF
NA,TRBD1,TRBJ1-6,TRBV2,TGTGCCAGCGGATGGACAGGGCCCTATAATTCACCCCTCCACTTT,CASGWTGPYNSPLHF
few,TRBD2,TRBJ2-7,TRBV10-2,TGCGCCAGTCGAACTGAAGTAGCGGGGTACGAGCAGTACTTC,CASRTEVAGYEQYF
NA,TRBD1,TRBJ1-2,TRBV10-3,TGTGCCATACGACAGGGTGACTATGGCTACACCTTC,CAIRQGDYGYTF
NA,TRBD2,TRBJ2-7,TRBV7-2,TGTGCCAGCAGCTCCAGTTTAGCGGGGGCCGAGCAGTACTTC,CASSSSLAGAEQYF
NA,NA,TRBJ1-1,TRBV18,TGTGCCAGCTCACCACCGCCCCCACAGGAAGCTTTCTTT,CASSPPPPQEAFF
NA,NA,TRBJ1-4,TRBV19,TGTGCCAGTTCAGGGGACGGTGAAAAACTGTTTTTT,CASSGDGEKLFF
NA,NA,TRBJ1-2,TRBV28,TGTGCCAGCTCCCTGCAGACAGTCTATGGCTACACCTTC,CASSLQTVYGYTF